This note documents a single T cell receptor (beta chain) sequence. This record comes from a study of blood T cell repertoires in COVID-19. Study details: Specimens from acute and convalescent COVID-19 originated in the United States, Italy and Spain.

Germline-derived CDR1 and CDR2 are MGHRA and YSYEKL. The CDR3 has 14 amino acids. The ends were cut back, 1 base at V and 8 bases at J, with 11 bases in the middle. In the authors' workflow: Estimated nucleated cell counts came from reference gene primer amplification. Here immunoSEQ multiplex PCR was the method, and the copy in TCRdb shows in-frame clones only, minus some. Clone size and V and J calls were adopted from that table, with D and trimming inferred from the DNA. The table includes some 200,000 clones, 75% to 85% detected once. This clonotype originated in a human donor in a cohort sampled during active COVID-19. The chain carries TRBV4-1 and TRBJ1-4; D is uncertain. The source material was peripheral blood. The CDR3, as DNA: TGCGCCAGCAGCCAAGCCGGGGTGGGGGAAAAACTGTTTTTT. It codes for CASSQAGVGEKLFF.